This TCR beta chain was recorded in a study of T cell repertoires in ileal Crohn's disease. Generated by immunoSEQ multiplex PCR, the TCRdb table keeps only in-frame clones and is missing some. Of more than 2,000 clones detected, about three quarters appear once; the ten largest clones hold 11%. Points from the study as a whole: Compared with non-smokers, active smokers at surgery showed more clonal expansions.

With respect to this clone: No antigen is known for it. The junction does not match germline at one end; this may be a read error.

The source of this sequence is an adult with Crohn's disease. The sequencing input was ileal tissue.

The CDR3 bases are TGTGCCAGCAGCTTGGCCCCCGAGTCAGGGGCGGCAGGTGAAAAACTGTTTTTT. Protein sequence: CASSLAPESGAAGEKLFF. The rearrangement links TRBV5-1 to TRBJ1-4; tentatively, D is TRBD1 (6 bases). There are 18 residues in the CDR3. Looked up from germline, CDR1 is SGHRS and CDR2 is YFSETQ.